The 30 T cell receptor beta chains below were found in one sample sequenced in a study of T cell changes during pregnancy in multiple sclerosis. The method was immunoSEQ multiplex PCR; TCRdb's version includes in-frame clones alone and lacks a portion of them. The sample has 40,000 or so clones; around 90% are singletons. The sequences come from CD8+ T cells from peripheral blood mononuclear cells, collected in the third trimester of pregnancy. The receptors derive from a female donor with multiple sclerosis, enrolled in a pregnancy study.

CDR3 in DNA: TGTGCCAGTAGTATTGGGGCGGCTATCGACTATGGCTACACCTTC. This translates into CASSIGAAIDYGYTF. This chain joins TRBV19 and TRBJ1-2; D possibly corresponds to TRBD1 (5 bases). The germline V gene has CDR1 LNHDA and CDR2 SQIVND (reference sequence). This CDR3 is 15 amino acids long. The V and J ends lost 3 bases and 3 bases respectively, with 14 bases between them.

The rearrangement uses TRBV12-5 and TRBJ1-2; TRBD1 agrees at 7 bases. With 1 base clipped from V and 0 bases from J, the junction kept 5 bases outside the gene matches. From germline, CDR1 is LGHNT and CDR2 FRNRAP. The CDR3 totals 16 residues. CDR3 loop: CASGLGQGEANYGYTF. For the CDR3, the DNA is TGTGCTAGTGGTTTGGGGCAGGGGGAGGCTAACTATGGCTACACCTTC. The full variable domain, rest sourced from reference TRBV12-5 and TRBJ1-2, is DARVTQTPRHKVTEMGQEVTMRCQPILGHNTVFWYRQTMMQGLELLAYFRNRAPLDDSGMPKDRFSAEMPDATLATLKIQPSEPRDSAVYFCASGLGQGEANYGYTFGSGTRLTVV.

The CDR3 DNA sequence: TGCGCCAGCAGCCAAGGCGGAGGGAAGGCCTTCGAGCAGTACTTC. As protein: CASSQGGGKAFEQYF. This chain connects TRBV4-3 to TRBJ2-7; a possible D gene is TRBD2 (6 bases). This CDR3 region has 15 residues. V was pared by 1 base and J by 6 bases, with 16 bases between. Germline V gene sequence: CDR1 LGHNA, CDR2 YSLEER.

The rearrangement joins TRBV4-1 to TRBJ1-1, with D possibly matching TRBD1 (5 bases). The CDR3 has 14 amino acids. Germline CDR1 and CDR2: MGHRA and YSYEKL. V was trimmed by 4 bases and J by 5 bases, leaving 14 bases between them. Here the CDR3 reads CASSPEAGGTEAFF. The CDR3 coding sequence is TGCGCCAGCAGCCCGGAGGCGGGGGGGACTGAAGCTTTCTTT.

This chain links TRBV7-3 with TRBJ2-3; 11 positions agree with TRBD2. CDR3 length: 20 residues. V shed 1 base, J shed 8 bases, and the junction held 20 bases outside the gene matches. The germline V gene has CDR1 SGHTA and CDR2 FQGTGA. The CDR3 loop reads CASSLMEGLLAGGSGGTQYF. CDR3 nucleotides: TGTGCCAGCAGCTTAATGGAGGGTCTCCTAGCGGGGGGCTCAGGGGGTACGCAGTATTTT.

This sequence joins TRBV6-5 and TRBJ2-3, with TRBD2 as a possible D gene (6 bases). There are 15 residues in the CDR3. Between the trimmed V and J ends, which lost 6 bases and 1 base, there was a span of 14 bases. Germline loops: CDR1 MNHEY, CDR2 SVGAGI. The CDR3 loop reads CASSHPGEGTDTQYF. In nucleotides, the CDR3 is TGTGCCAGCAGCCACCCCGGGGAGGGCACAGATACGCAGTATTTT.

CDR3 residues: CASRTLTSGTSYEQYF. As DNA, the CDR3 is TGTGCCAGCAGGACCCTGACTAGCGGAACATCCTACGAGCAGTACTTC. This chain uses TRBV2 with TRBJ2-7; 9 nucleotides match TRBD2. The trim removed 6 bases at V and 1 base at J, leaving 10 bases unmatched. This CDR3 region has 16 residues. CDR1 and CDR2 (germline): SNHLY, FYNNEI. The entire variable domain, with the rest obtained from reference TRBV2 and TRBJ2-7, is as follows: EPEVTQTPSHQVTQMGQEVILRCVPISNHLYFYWYRQILGQKVEFLVSFYNNEISEKSEIFDDQFSVERPDGSNFTLKIRSTKLEDSAMYFCASRTLTSGTSYEQYFGPGTRLTVT.

This clone was observed once. The V call is TRBV4-1, the J call TRBJ1-3; D call uncertain. V was cut by 1 base and J by 8 bases, with 18 bases left in between. This CDR3 is 16 amino acids long. Germline V gene sequence: CDR1 MGHRA, CDR2 YSYEKL. The CDR3 coding sequence is TGCGCCAGCAGCCAAGCGGTGCAGAGGCGGGCGGACACCATATATTTT. The encoded protein is CASSQAVQRRADTIYF.

The chain is built from TRBV10-3 and TRBJ2-2; D is possibly TRBD1 (6 bases). V gave up 4 bases and J gave up 3 bases, with 9 bases separating them. The CDR3 sequence is 14 residues long. Germline V CDR1 and CDR2: ENHRY, SYGVKD. For the CDR3, the DNA is TGTGCCATCAGTGGGGGGACACACACCGGGGAGCTGTTTTTT. Amino acids: CAISGGTHTGELFF.

This clone was seen once. The junction differs from germline at one of its ends, possibly a read error. The chain employs TRBV7-8 and TRBJ1-1, with 9 positions matching TRBD1. CDR3 length: 15 residues. CDR1 is SGHVS, CDR2 FQNEAQ, per germline. CDR3 bases: TGTACCAGCAGCCAGGACAGGGGAGTGTGGACTGAAGCTTTCTTT. It encodes CTSSQDRGVWTEAFF.

The chain combines TRBV7-9 with TRBJ2-2; 15 bases fit TRBD2. Germline CDR1 reads SEHNR; CDR2 reads FQNEAQ (reference sequence). With 4 bases clipped from V and 3 bases from J, the junction kept 9 bases outside the gene matches. This CDR3 region has 19 residues. The DNA for the CDR3 is TGTGCCAGCAGCTCCGACGGACTAGCGGGGGGGCCGGACACCGGGGAGCTGTTTTTT. Its protein is CASSSDGLAGGPDTGELFF. Filled out from reference TRBV7-9 and TRBJ2-2, the complete variable domain reads DTGVSQNPRHKITKRGQNVTFRCDPISEHNRLYWYRQTLGQGPEFLTYFQNEAQLEKSRLLSDRFSAERPKGSFSTLEIQRTEQGDSAMYLCASSSDGLAGGPDTGELFFGEGSRLTVL.

The chain links TRBV10-1 to TRBJ1-1, with 7 bases aligning to TRBD1. V dropped 5 bases and J dropped 7; count of bases not matched to a gene: 4. The CDR3 has 12 residues. Germline CDR1 and CDR2: WNHNN and SYGVQD (reference sequence). Written as DNA, the CDR3 is TGCGCCAGCAGTCCCGGGACAGTTGAAGCTTTCTTT. This translates into CASSPGTVEAFF.

The V gene is TRBV7-8, the J gene TRBJ2-1; TRBD2 is a possible D gene (5 bases). CDR1 is SGHVS, CDR2 FQNEAQ, per germline. The length of the CDR3 is 16 residues. With 5 bases removed from V and 0 bases from J, the gap between germline ends came to 14 bases. CDR3 in amino acids: CASSPWLASSYNEQFF. The DNA for the CDR3 is TGTGCCAGCAGCCCCTGGCTAGCCAGCTCCTACAATGAGCAGTTCTTC.

The rearrangement joins TRBV5-6 to TRBJ1-2; D not certain. This CDR3 has 16 residues. V dropped 0 bases and J dropped 5 bases, with 17 bases sitting between them. The germline gives CDR1 SGHDT, CDR2 YYEEEE. DNA of the CDR3: TGTGCCAGCAGCTTGGACGTGGTTTGGCCGAATTATGGCTACACCTTC. Translating it yields CASSLDVVWPNYGYTF.

This chain uses TRBV7-9 with TRBJ2-7; 8 bases line up with TRBD1. Germline-derived CDR1 and CDR2 are SEHNR and FQNEAQ (reference sequence). The CDR3 covers 16 residues. The ends lost 5 bases at V and 4 bases at J; junction bases unmatched: 13. This chain's CDR3 is CASSPGSWQGAYEQYF. CDR3 bases: TGTGCCAGCAGCCCCGGGTCCTGGCAGGGGGCTTACGAGCAGTACTTC.

This clone appeared a single time. V and J are TRBV4-1 and TRBJ2-3, with 8 bases identical to TRBD2. This CDR3 is built from 20 residues. Germline V lookup: CDR1 MGHRA, CDR2 YSYEKL. The junction had 20 bases not matched to a gene; V was cut back by 4 bases and J by 2 bases. The CDR3 protein is CASSPRFGLAGKYDTDTQYF. The CDR3 DNA is TGCGCCAGCAGCCCGCGGTTCGGGTTAGCGGGGAAATACGACACAGATACGCAGTATTTT.

This clone was recorded a few times. This chain connects TRBV2 to TRBJ1-4; 12 positions match TRBD1. This CDR3 has 15 amino acids. V trimming: 6 bases; J trimming: 7 bases; junction bases outside the gene matches: 6. CDR1 and CDR2 from the germline V gene are SNHLY and FYNNEI. The chain's CDR3 is CASRTGQGAGEKLFF. The CDR3 DNA sequence: TGTGCCAGCAGGACGGGACAGGGGGCAGGTGAAAAACTGTTTTTT.

Only one count was recorded for this clone. The genes are TRBV5-1 and TRBJ1-4; D not resolved. CDR1 and CDR2 (germline): SGHRS, YFSETQ. Trimming cost V 4 bases and J 4 bases, with 8 bases left between them. The CDR3 runs 13 residues. CDR3 amino acids: CASSLGLNEKLFF. The CDR3 nucleotides are TGCGCCAGCAGCCTCGGTCTTAATGAAAAACTGTTTTTT.

This clone turned up a few times. The chain has TRBV2 and TRBJ2-7, with 10 bases lining up with TRBD2. The CDR3 is 15 residues long. V lost 0 bases to trimming and J lost 8 bases; unmatched junction nucleotides: 7. Germline V gene sequence: CDR1 SNHLY, CDR2 FYNNEI. DNA of the CDR3: TGTGCCAGCAGTGAAGCAAGAGCGGGGGGGCTTAAGCAGTACTTC. The encoded protein is CASSEARAGGLKQYF.

The chain employs TRBV7-9 and TRBJ2-5, with D maybe TRBD2 (6 bases). The CDR3 spans 14 residues. The V end lost 3 bases, the J end lost 0 bases, and 8 bases lay between the germline ends. Germline loops: CDR1 SEHNR, CDR2 FQNEAQ (reference sequence). CDR3 bases: TGTGCCAGCAGCTTCCGGGGGAACCAAGAGACCCAGTACTTC. As protein: CASSFRGNQETQYF.

This chain links TRBV4-1 with TRBJ2-3; TRBD2 matches 7 bases. The V and J ends lost 5 bases and 2 bases, in that order; junction bases with no gene match: 7. The germline gives CDR1 MGHRA, CDR2 YSYEKL. The length of the CDR3 is 15 residues. The CDR3 reads CASSAVGGDTDTQYF. CDR3 DNA: TGCGCCAGCAGCGCCGTTGGGGGGGACACAGATACGCAGTATTTT.

The rearrangement uses TRBV12-1 and TRBJ2-1; the table gives TRBD2 as D, unverified against the DNA. TRBV12-1 is flagged as a pseudogene. There are 16 residues in the CDR3. The DNA for the CDR3 is TGTGCCAGCAGCTTTGAGGCTAGCGGGGGACCCAATGAGCAGTTCTTC. Translation gives CASSFEASGGPNEQFF.

This sequence joins TRBV30 and TRBJ1-3; D not certain. Germline CDR1 GTSNPN, CDR2 SVGIG (reference sequence). Trimming removed 7 bases from V and 8 bases from J, with 21 bases in between. This CDR3 has 14 residues. The CDR3 coding sequence is TGTGCCTCTACCGAGGCCCCCCGCGGGCACACCATATATTTT. It yields the protein CASTEAPRGHTIYF.

This clone has only a few counts. V and J are TRBV11-2 and TRBJ1-5, with D perhaps TRBD1 (5 bases). V shed 3 bases and J shed 7 bases, with 10 bases lying between them. The germline gives CDR1 SGHAT, CDR2 FQNNGV. The CDR3 covers 13 residues. This chain's CDR3 is CASSFGGKQPQHF. CDR3 DNA: TGTGCCAGCAGCTTCGGGGGGAAACAGCCCCAGCATTTT.

J is TRBJ1-1 and V is TRBV28; possible D gene TRBD1, 6 bases. Trimming stripped 6 bases from V and 5 bases from J, with 16 bases between. From germline, CDR1 is MDHEN and CDR2 SYDVKM. The CDR3 covers 14 residues. The CDR3 sequence: CASRTGGGLTEAFF. DNA for the CDR3: TGTGCCAGCAGGACCGGGGGGGGGCTTACTGAAGCTTTCTTT. Supplemented by reference TRBV28 and TRBJ1-1, the full variable domain reads DVKVTQSSRYLVKRTGEKVFLECVQDMDHENMFWYRQDPGLGLRLIYFSYDVKMKEKGDIPEGYSVSREKKERFSLILESASTNQTSMYLCASRTGGGLTEAFFGQGTRLTVV.

This clone was recorded a few times. The rearrangement joins TRBV9 to TRBJ1-1, with D unclear. The length of the CDR3 is 15 residues. Trimming shortened V by 2 bases and J by 6 bases, and 17 bases separated the two germline ends. Germline CDR1 reads SGDLS; CDR2 reads YYNGEE. The CDR3 DNA reads as TGTGCCAGCAGCGTCTTCGGGAATAGCGGAGCTGAAGCTTTCTTT. Translated: CASSVFGNSGAEAFF.

CDR3: CASSYGTGGYGYTF. CDR3 coding DNA: TGTGCCAGCAGTTACGGGACAGGGGGCTATGGCTACACCTTC. The genes are TRBV6-6 and TRBJ1-2; 11 nucleotides line up with TRBD1. The CDR3 extends over 14 amino acids. The J segment lost 4 bases and the V segment lost 2 bases, leaving 0 bases of the junction unmatched. Germline CDR1 reads MNHNY; CDR2 reads SVGAGI (reference sequence).

This chain uses TRBV10-3 with TRBJ2-5; TRBD2 matches 9 bases. Germline-derived CDR1 and CDR2 are ENHRY and SYGVKD. The CDR3 consists of 17 residues. The junction had 10 bases not matched to a gene; V was cut back by 3 bases and J by 2 bases. The CDR3 DNA sequence: TGTGCCATCAGTGACCTTTCTAGCGGGGACCCACAAGAGACCCAGTACTTC. Translating it yields CAISDLSSGDPQETQYF.

The rearrangement links TRBV9 to TRBJ2-1; D is unresolved. Trimming cost V 3 bases and J 0 bases, with 22 bases left between them. CDR1 SGDLS and CDR2 YYNGEE come from the germline V gene. This CDR3 is built from 19 residues. CDR3 bases: TGTGCCAGCAGCGAGCTGGGTTCGGTGCAGGATAGCTCCTACAATGAGCAGTTCTTC. It yields the protein CASSELGSVQDSSYNEQFF.

V gene TRBV7-8 combines with J gene TRBJ1-1; 8 nucleotides align to TRBD1. Germline V gene sequence: CDR1 SGHVS, CDR2 FQNEAQ. The CDR3 totals 15 residues. With V trimmed by 5 bases and J by 4 bases, 9 bases remained unmatched. The CDR3 sequence: CASSPRGRATTEAFF. CDR3 bases: TGTGCCAGCAGCCCCAGGGGGCGAGCTACCACTGAAGCTTTCTTT.